This TCR beta chain comes out of a study of shared clonotypes between healthy human individuals. Study-wide results and limits: Sharing across several donors was seen in around 5.1% of naive CD4 clonotypes. Among donors, clonotype sharing was expected to be affected by sequencing depth.

V was pared by 4 bases and J by 1 base, with 11 bases between. The germline CDR1 and CDR2 sequences are SGHRS and YFSETQ. There are 14 residues in the CDR3. On this clone itself: Its antigen is undetermined.

Libraries were prepared by immunoSEQ multiplex PCR; TCRdb keeps only in-frame clonotypes and omits some of them. The table shows some 900,000 clones, with 60% to 85% occurring only once. The chain uses TRBV5-1 and TRBJ2-5, with D possibly TRBD2 on 6 matching bases. The clonotype was recovered from a man between 18 and 29 years old in good health. Sequencing was performed on memory CD4+ T cells sorted from blood. Subset described: CD45RA-negative fraction. The DNA for the CDR3 is TGCGCCAGCAGCCGTCGGGGGATCCAAGAGACCCAGTACTTC. Protein: CASSRRGIQETQYF.